This TCR beta chain is drawn from a study of cytomegalovirus exposure and HLA in healthy donors (dated by TCRdb to between 2016 and 2019). Notes on the research overall: According to an earlier analysis of around 600 of the donors, 200 million or so T cells yielded over 90 million unique TCR beta sequences and 250 to 350 Gb of sequence data. Approximately 330 gigabases of sequencing data and 70 million to 100 million unique TCR sequences made up an early release that covered several hundred HLA-typed donors. The genetic ancestry cluster associated with self-reported Caucasian donors included over 65% of the roughly 380 genotyped donors. The study was designed to test whether signatures of past pathogen exposure could be identified by cataloging public T cell receptors. The study used immunosequencing to profile the T cell repertoires of 666 subjects and linked those repertoires to cytomegalovirus serostatus. In addition to the first cohort of 666 subjects, a separate validation cohort of over 90 different subjects was used. The study combined high-throughput TCR immunosequencing, statistical association of individual TCRs with disease status, and machine learning to predict cytomegalovirus infection status. A later analysis re-analyzed previously published TCR beta repertoires from several hundred donors and added high-resolution HLA genotyping to study TCR occurrence patterns. Rather than using new phenotypic data, the later analysis identified candidate immune exposures from TCR beta sequences and from how often those sequences occurred across donors. To decide whether each TCR beta V gene segment behaved as functional or pseudogenic, an earlier analysis of 587 of the donors relied on high-throughput TCR beta sequencing. Donor age, sex, ethnicity and CMV serostatus were compiled alongside the repertoire data. In a later genetic analysis, genome-wide SNP genotypes for about three fifths of the roughly 670 donors were used, and that subset was treated as a discovery cohort. Every repertoire in the discovery cohort had been generated on one and the same sequencing platform. Class I and class II HLA loci were covered by the typing at four-digit resolution. Typing coverage varied by locus: roughly 629-640 donors for A, B, C, DRB1 and DQB1; approximately 520 for DQA1; more than 600 for DPA1; approximately 490 for DPB1. Four or five DR-DQ haplotypes were handled as single units for association and clustering because linkage in the cohort was strong. Among approximately 370 genotyped donors of the cohort, an average of approximately 220,000 unique TCR beta nucleotide sequences was sequenced per donor, of which approximately 18% were non-productive.

CDR1 and CDR2 were assigned from the germline V gene as KGHSH and LQKENI. There are 15 amino acids in the CDR3, from cysteine to phenylalanine inclusive. The entry retains the CDR3 DNA only, 45 bases that are in frame from base 1. In total, approximately 700 healthy bone marrow donors made up the cohort. Cohort members were all nominally healthy when sampled, although unrecorded immune exposures were likely present. The donor tested CMV seronegative and was one of the 352 seronegative cohort members. Every donor gave a peripheral blood sample, and the peripheral blood mononuclear cells from that sample were used for TCR beta sequencing. The Qiagen DNeasy Blood Extraction Kit was used to extract genomic DNA from the blood cell samples. Library prep was done by the immunoSEQ multiplex PCR assay. The multiplex PCR relied on a mix of 60 forward primers for TCR Vbeta segments and 13 reverse primers for TCR Jbeta segments. The CDR3 region of rearranged TCR beta genes was amplified from genomic DNA with a multiplex PCR assay. On the Illumina HiSeq System, the amplified TCR beta libraries were sequenced as 87-base-pair reads. As for the original processing: In a later analysis, 77 million or so unique TCR beta chains were counted across the approximately 640 repertoires, and some 10 million of these chains were shared by at least two donors. A nearest-neighbor algorithm error-corrected the raw reads and collapsed the reads into unique sequences, merging closely related sequences to remove PCR and sequencing errors. V, D and J gene segments were assigned by aligning CDR3 sequences to IMGT reference sequences. For a sequence to be retained, a match of at least six nucleotides to both a V gene segment and a J gene segment was required. Rearrangements were called productive when the CDR3 lacked stop codons and stayed in frame with V and J; all others were non-productive. CDR3 was defined according to IMGT convention as the region running from the second conserved V-encoded cysteine to the conserved J-encoded phenylalanine. The earlier analysis of 500 to 750 of the donors excluded any sequence lacking an unambiguous match to a single V gene segment. An earlier analysis of a few hundred of the donors called V segments functional above 56.7% productive rearrangements and segregating when the between-donor standard deviation exceeded 5%. A statistical classification framework was built to diagnose cytomegalovirus status from the catalog of TCR beta chain sequences. In a later analysis, V and J genes were assigned by comparing TCR nucleotide sequences against IMGT/GENE-DB human TR gene sequences. The TCRdist pipeline was used in a later analysis to assign CDR3 sequences and most-parsimonious VDJ recombination scenarios. In a later analysis, every TCR beta chain was defined by the combination of its CDR3 amino acid sequence and its V-gene family, and reads without a unique V-gene family were dropped. To address suspected cross-contamination and a sequencing artifact, a later analysis removed several hundred highly shared, low-generation-probability nucleotide sequences. A later analysis calculated a clonal expansion index for each public chain from normalized within-repertoire ranks of inferred template counts. In a later analysis, generation probabilities were computed using a VDJ recombination model fitted to out-of-frame rearrangements, and the results were checked against IGoR. In a later analysis, TCR-TCR, TCR-HLA and TCR-CMV co-occurrence was scored with hypergeometric tests, and a repertoire-size bias correction was applied to TCR pairs. False discovery rates were estimated in a later analysis by permuting HLA or CMV assignments 20 times. In a later analysis, co-occurring TCRs were grouped with DBSCAN, and TCRdist sequence similarity was added when clustering was performed within HLA-allele-positive subsets. Co-occurrence clustering excluded repertoires with fewer than 30,000 or more than 120,000 public chains, plus five with anomalous nucleotide sharing. As stored in TCRdb, this immuneACCESS dataset retains in-frame rearrangements with V and J assigned. A fraction of the clones does not appear; measured against another copy, unresolved V genes explain less than half of the discrepancy, and the remainder lacks a known reason. V, J and clone size are taken as reported in that table, and D and trimming were inferred from the DNA itself. Counted in this sample were approximately 100,000 clones; around four fifths of them appeared once. The top ten clones comprise roughly 4.5% of the sample.

As for this clone: What antigen it recognizes has not been identified. One end of the junction fails to match germline, which may point to a read error.

Overall study results and their limits: A cluster of highly shared sequence variants was judged likely to represent a technical artifact of the sequencing pipeline. At a false discovery rate of 0.05, a later analysis linked fewer than 20,000 TCR beta sequences to specific HLA alleles. Because counts were too low, seventeen rarely observed V segments, including chromosome 9 orphons, were excluded from the earlier analysis of around 590 of the donors. In a later analysis, TCR association rates were found to vary across HLA loci, with the most associated TCRs seen for DRB1 alleles and the fewest for HLA-C alleles. A further reported finding was that TCR beta sequences accurately predicted the HLA-A and HLA-B alleles for most subjects in the first cohort. In a later analysis, HLA-associated TCR beta chains were found to be more clonally expanded and to have lower generation probabilities than equally common non-associated chains. Strong co-occurrence of HLA alleles, especially DR and DQ, made assigning TCR associations to individual alleles difficult. In a later genetic analysis, fewer N-insertions in productive TCRs were reported among donors in an Asian-associated ancestry cluster than the roughly 710-donor mean. According to the authors, the approach could potentially be generalized to other disease states and immunological phenotypes. Across donors, most TCR sequences were observed very rarely, whereas some public TCRs were present in many individuals. Linkage disequilibrium might explain the correlated functional status among segregating V segments, but an unknown experimental factor could not be ruled out. In an earlier analysis of about 600 of the donors, most TCR beta V segments appeared in productive rearrangements about 87% or about 30% of the time, broadly matching IMGT annotations. In a later analysis, most CMV-associated TCR beta chains were found to appear HLA-restricted, with HLA associations seemingly driven largely by CMV exposure. Some IMGT-functional V segments, including TRBV6-2 and TRBV6-3, could not be distinguished by the 87-base-pair reads and were therefore excluded. A few of the identified cytomegalovirus-associated TCR beta chains were confirmed in vitro to be specific for cytomegalovirus antigens. An association between a missense DCLRE1C variant and V-gene and J-gene trimming of TCR beta chains was found in a later genetic analysis and replicated in an independent cohort. Because HLA typing was unavailable for some donors at each locus, only the typed subset was used in association tests. In both the original and validation cohorts, the classifier was reported to diagnose cytomegalovirus status with high specificity and sensitivity. Several of the top co-occurrence clusters appeared to be linked to parvovirus B19, influenza, CMV and Epstein-Barr virus, according to a later analysis. In the study, about 150 TCR beta chains were listed as associated with cytomegalovirus. The only immune exposure information available for the cohort was CMV serostatus. Sequencing depth was assumed to be roughly uniform across donors in the presence/absence analyses, though that assumption may not hold. This cohort had only TCR beta chains sequenced, and the lack of alpha or paired-chain data limited which features could be detected.

Sequenced: PBMCs. The chain couples TRBV18 to TRBJ1-2, and TRBD1 may be the D gene, going by 5 matching bases. This TCR was sampled from a woman in her 40s in good health and CMV-seronegative. The DNA sequence is TGTGCCAGCTCGCCACAATCACAGGTTCCCTATGGCTACACCTTC. Its translation reads: CASSPQSQVPYGYTF.